These T cell receptor beta chains were read from a single sample in a study of shared clonotypes between healthy human individuals. The repertoire was sequenced with immunoSEQ multiplex PCR; TCRdb's copy has only in-frame clones and lacks some. The table includes under 1,900,000 clones, around 98.5% detected once. The specimen sequenced was naive CD4+ T cells sorted from blood. The receptors originated from a man younger than 45 in good health. Each CDR3 is given with its conserved first and last residue. Each record gives: V gene, clone size, J gene, D gene, CDR3 protein, CDR3 DNA. A D gene is named only where the DNA matches it firmly. Rows may omit the clone size; those that give it use once, few, many or a size class.

v_gene: TRBV7-2
abundance: -
j_gene: TRBJ2-7
d_gene: TRBD2
CDR3aa: CASSLEGRAYEQYF
CDR3nt: TGTGCCAGCAGCTTAGAAGGGAGGGCCTACGAGCAGTACTTC

v_gene: TRBV10-1
abundance: -
j_gene: TRBJ1-5
d_gene: -
CDR3aa: CASSLTGDQPQHF
CDR3nt: TGCGCCAGCAGCTTAACGGGGGATCAGCCCCAGCATTTT

v_gene: TRBV19
abundance: -
j_gene: TRBJ2-1
d_gene: -
CDR3aa: CASSNGFSYNEQFF
CDR3nt: TGTGCCAGTAGTAACGGGTTCTCCTACAATGAGCAGTTCTTC

v_gene: TRBV28
abundance: -
j_gene: TRBJ1-3
d_gene: -
CDR3aa: CASSHRGIGNTIYF
CDR3nt: TGTGCCAGCAGCCATAGGGGGATTGGAAACACCATATATTTT

v_gene: TRBV28
abundance: -
j_gene: TRBJ2-7
d_gene: -
CDR3aa: CASRLGGEQYF
CDR3nt: TGTGCCAGCCGTCTCGGTGGTGAGCAGTACTTC

v_gene: TRBV2
abundance: -
j_gene: TRBJ2-3
d_gene: -
CDR3aa: CASDGIKDTTDTQYF
CDR3nt: TGTGCCAGCGACGGTATTAAGGACACCACAGATACGCAGTATTTT

v_gene: TRBV5-5
abundance: -
j_gene: TRBJ2-7
d_gene: TRBD2
CDR3aa: CASSPISGSRYEQYF
CDR3nt: TGTGCCAGCAGCCCCATTAGCGGGAGTAGGTACGAGCAGTACTTC

v_gene: TRBV6-6
abundance: -
j_gene: TRBJ1-2
d_gene: -
CDR3aa: CASRPPRQTSNYGYTF
CDR3nt: TGTGCCAGCAGACCCCCCCGCCAGACCTCTAACTATGGCTACACCTTC

v_gene: TRBV28
abundance: -
j_gene: TRBJ1-2
d_gene: -
CDR3aa: CASSVGNYGYTF
CDR3nt: TGTGCCAGCAGTGTCGGGAACTATGGCTACACCTTC

v_gene: TRBV2
abundance: -
j_gene: TRBJ1-2
d_gene: -
CDR3aa: CASSDRRQGIGYTF
CDR3nt: TGTGCCAGCAGTGATAGGCGGCAGGGGATTGGCTACACCTTC

v_gene: TRBV18
abundance: -
j_gene: TRBJ2-5
d_gene: TRBD1
CDR3aa: CASSPRVGQAQETQYF
CDR3nt: TGTGCCAGCTCACCACGCGTTGGACAGGCCCAAGAGACCCAGTACTTC

v_gene: TRBV6-5
abundance: once
j_gene: TRBJ2-5
d_gene: -
CDR3aa: CASSYSRLETQYF
CDR3nt: TGTGCCAGCAGTTACTCGAGACTGGAGACCCAGTACTTC

v_gene: TRBV29-1
abundance: -
j_gene: TRBJ2-1
d_gene: TRBD2
CDR3aa: CSVGRGLATYNEQFF
CDR3nt: TGCAGCGTTGGAAGGGGACTAGCCACCTACAATGAGCAGTTCTTC

v_gene: TRBV30
abundance: -
j_gene: TRBJ2-1
d_gene: -
CDR3aa: CAWRLDYNEQFF
CDR3nt: TGTGCCTGGAGGTTGGACTACAATGAGCAGTTCTTC

v_gene: TRBV6-5
abundance: -
j_gene: TRBJ1-1
d_gene: -
CDR3aa: CASSYLKNTEAFF
CDR3nt: TGTGCCAGCAGTTACCTGAAAAACACTGAAGCTTTCTTT

v_gene: TRBV7-9
abundance: -
j_gene: TRBJ2-3
d_gene: -
CDR3aa: CASSFVGTGTDTQYF
CDR3nt: TGTGCCAGCAGCTTCGTGGGGACCGGTACAGATACGCAGTATTTT

v_gene: TRBV6-5
abundance: -
j_gene: TRBJ2-1
d_gene: -
CDR3aa: CASSYRGTRGNEQFF
CDR3nt: TGTGCCAGCAGTTACAGAGGGACTCGAGGTAATGAGCAGTTCTTC

v_gene: TRBV18
abundance: -
j_gene: TRBJ2-1
d_gene: TRBD1
CDR3aa: CASSPPFTGVLSYNEQFF
CDR3nt: TGTGCCAGCTCACCGCCCTTCACAGGGGTTTTATCCTACAATGAGCAGTTCTTC

v_gene: TRBV7-9
abundance: -
j_gene: TRBJ2-2
d_gene: -
CDR3aa: CASTRLGGNTGELFF
CDR3nt: TGTGCCAGCACCAGACTAGGGGGGAACACCGGGGAGCTGTTTTTT

v_gene: TRBV14
abundance: -
j_gene: TRBJ2-1
d_gene: TRBD1
CDR3aa: CASSQGFFRTGGHEQFF
CDR3nt: TGTGCCAGCAGCCAAGGCTTTTTTCGGACAGGGGGTCATGAGCAGTTCTTC

v_gene: TRBV10-3
abundance: -
j_gene: TRBJ2-1
d_gene: -
CDR3aa: CAISISRAEQFF
CDR3nt: TGTGCCATCAGTATAAGCAGGGCTGAGCAGTTCTTC

v_gene: TRBV28
abundance: -
j_gene: TRBJ2-7
d_gene: -
CDR3aa: CASREGGTVADYEQYF
CDR3nt: TGTGCCAGCAGGGAAGGCGGGACAGTCGCAGATTACGAGCAGTACTTC

v_gene: TRBV27
abundance: -
j_gene: TRBJ2-7
d_gene: TRBD2
CDR3aa: CASSHVVVAGGPPSYEQYF
CDR3nt: TGTGCCAGCAGCCACGTGGTGGTAGCGGGAGGGCCCCCCTCCTACGAGCAGTACTTC

v_gene: TRBV29-1
abundance: -
j_gene: TRBJ2-2
d_gene: TRBD1
CDR3aa: CSVPRTGGYTGELFF
CDR3nt: TGCAGCGTTCCCCGGACAGGGGGCTACACCGGGGAGCTGTTTTTT

v_gene: TRBV5-1
abundance: -
j_gene: TRBJ2-6
d_gene: TRBD1
CDR3aa: CASSFRSGQGANVLTF
CDR3nt: TGCGCCAGCAGTTTTAGATCGGGACAGGGCGCCAACGTCCTGACTTTC

v_gene: TRBV10-2
abundance: -
j_gene: TRBJ2-5
d_gene: TRBD2
CDR3aa: CASSETGLAGLETQYF
CDR3nt: TGCGCCAGCAGTGAGACGGGACTAGCGGGACTAGAGACCCAGTACTTC

v_gene: TRBV2
abundance: -
j_gene: TRBJ2-7
d_gene: -
CDR3aa: CASRETQALEQYF
CDR3nt: TGTGCCAGCAGAGAGACACAGGCCTTGGAGCAGTACTTC

v_gene: TRBV7-9
abundance: -
j_gene: TRBJ2-3
d_gene: -
CDR3aa: CATRGGLPTDTQYF
CDR3nt: TGTGCCACCAGGGGGGGTCTCCCCACAGATACGCAGTATTTT

v_gene: TRBV7-2
abundance: -
j_gene: TRBJ2-2
d_gene: TRBD1
CDR3aa: CASSPGQHTGELFF
CDR3nt: TGTGCCAGCAGCCCGGGACAGCACACCGGGGAGCTGTTTTTT

v_gene: TRBV29-1
abundance: -
j_gene: TRBJ2-2
d_gene: TRBD1
CDR3aa: CSGQGFSGELFF
CDR3nt: TGCAGCGGACAGGGGTTCTCCGGGGAGCTGTTTTTT

v_gene: TRBV5-4
abundance: once
j_gene: TRBJ1-2
d_gene: TRBD1
CDR3aa: CASSLKAGGASGYTF
CDR3nt: TGTGCCAGCAGCTTGAAGGCAGGGGGCGCCTCTGGCTACACCTTC

v_gene: TRBV5-1
abundance: -
j_gene: TRBJ2-1
d_gene: TRBD2
CDR3aa: CASTLGTGRAHEQFF
CDR3nt: TGCGCCAGCACCCTCGGGACCGGGAGGGCCCATGAGCAGTTCTTC

v_gene: TRBV7-9
abundance: once
j_gene: TRBJ2-5
d_gene: TRBD2
CDR3aa: CASSLGDRASGAEETQYF
CDR3nt: TGTGCCAGCAGCTTAGGGGATCGGGCTAGCGGAGCCGAAGAGACCCAGTACTTC

v_gene: TRBV5-5
abundance: -
j_gene: TRBJ1-5
d_gene: TRBD1
CDR3aa: CASNPRGDSNQPQHF
CDR3nt: TGTGCCAGCAACCCCAGGGGGGATAGCAATCAGCCCCAGCATTTT

v_gene: TRBV29-1
abundance: -
j_gene: TRBJ2-3
d_gene: -
CDR3aa: CSVGDHPTQYF
CDR3nt: TGCAGCGTCGGGGACCATCCTACGCAGTATTTT

v_gene: TRBV18
abundance: -
j_gene: TRBJ2-5
d_gene: -
CDR3aa: CASSLGGYQETQYF
CDR3nt: TGTGCCAGCTCCCTAGGGGGGTACCAAGAGACCCAGTACTTC

v_gene: TRBV10-3
abundance: -
j_gene: TRBJ1-2
d_gene: -
CDR3aa: CAISADVGHYGYTF
CDR3nt: TGTGCCATCAGTGCCGACGTCGGACACTATGGCTACACCTTC

v_gene: TRBV19
abundance: once
j_gene: TRBJ2-3
d_gene: -
CDR3aa: CASSFQDRDTQYF
CDR3nt: TGTGCCAGTAGCTTCCAGGACCGGGATACGCAGTATTTT

v_gene: TRBV7-6
abundance: -
j_gene: TRBJ2-7
d_gene: -
CDR3aa: CASSLAQSEQYF
CDR3nt: TGTGCCAGCAGCTTAGCGCAGTCCGAGCAGTACTTC

v_gene: TRBV15
abundance: -
j_gene: TRBJ2-2
d_gene: -
CDR3aa: CATAPRGADTGELFF
CDR3nt: TGTGCCACCGCACCCAGGGGAGCGGACACCGGGGAGCTGTTTTTT

v_gene: TRBV5-1
abundance: -
j_gene: TRBJ2-5
d_gene: TRBD2
CDR3aa: CASSVGLAAQETQYF
CDR3nt: TGCGCCAGCAGCGTAGGACTAGCGGCCCAAGAGACCCAGTACTTC

v_gene: TRBV11-2
abundance: -
j_gene: TRBJ2-7
d_gene: -
CDR3aa: CASSLRVLYYEQYF
CDR3nt: TGTGCCAGCAGCTTACGCGTATTATACTACGAGCAGTACTTC

v_gene: TRBV6-6
abundance: -
j_gene: TRBJ1-2
d_gene: -
CDR3aa: CASSYGGGATYGYTF
CDR3nt: TGTGCCAGCAGTTATGGTGGAGGGGCCACCTATGGCTACACCTTC

v_gene: TRBV28
abundance: once
j_gene: TRBJ1-4
d_gene: -
CDR3aa: CASSLGNGDNEKLFF
CDR3nt: TGTGCCAGCAGTTTAGGTAACGGGGATAATGAAAAACTGTTTTTT

v_gene: TRBV6-1
abundance: -
j_gene: TRBJ1-4
d_gene: -
CDR3aa: CASSEDQFSEKLFF
CDR3nt: TGTGCCAGCAGTGAAGACCAGTTCTCGGAAAAACTGTTTTTT

v_gene: TRBV5-6
abundance: -
j_gene: TRBJ1-2
d_gene: -
CDR3aa: CASSYLQQGSAYGYTF
CDR3nt: TGTGCCAGCAGCTACCTCCAACAGGGTTCAGCCTATGGCTACACCTTC

v_gene: TRBV9
abundance: once
j_gene: TRBJ2-7
d_gene: -
CDR3aa: CASSREGGYEQYF
CDR3nt: TGTGCCAGCTCCCGTGAGGGGGGCTACGAGCAGTACTTC

v_gene: TRBV5-4
abundance: -
j_gene: TRBJ2-7
d_gene: TRBD1
CDR3aa: CASSQWTGSYEQYF
CDR3nt: TGTGCCAGCAGCCAATGGACAGGCTCCTACGAGCAGTACTTC

v_gene: TRBV15
abundance: -
j_gene: TRBJ1-2
d_gene: TRBD1
CDR3aa: CATSRTKQGSGGYTF
CDR3nt: TGTGCCACCAGCCGTACCAAACAGGGGAGCGGTGGCTACACCTTC

v_gene: TRBV5-6
abundance: -
j_gene: TRBJ1-2
d_gene: -
CDR3aa: CASSRRSPKYGYTF
CDR3nt: TGTGCCAGCAGCCGTCGGAGCCCTAAATATGGCTACACCTTC

v_gene: TRBV28
abundance: -
j_gene: TRBJ2-7
d_gene: TRBD2
CDR3aa: CASSLSGNSYEQYF
CDR3nt: TGTGCCAGCAGTTTAAGCGGGAACTCCTACGAGCAGTACTTC

v_gene: TRBV28
abundance: once
j_gene: TRBJ1-1
d_gene: -
CDR3aa: CASTAMNTEAFF
CDR3nt: TGTGCCAGCACAGCCATGAACACTGAAGCTTTCTTT

v_gene: TRBV25-1
abundance: -
j_gene: TRBJ2-5
d_gene: -
CDR3aa: CASSEFGGNGKETQYF
CDR3nt: TGTGCCAGCAGTGAATTTGGGGGGAATGGAAAAGAGACCCAGTACTTC

v_gene: TRBV5-1
abundance: -
j_gene: TRBJ1-5
d_gene: TRBD1
CDR3aa: CASSSTGVGQPQHF
CDR3nt: TGCGCCAGCAGCTCCACAGGGGTAGGTCAGCCCCAGCATTTT

v_gene: TRBV18
abundance: -
j_gene: TRBJ2-7
d_gene: TRBD2
CDR3aa: CASSQHAGAGLLEQYF
CDR3nt: TGTGCCAGCTCACAGCACGCGGGAGCGGGCCTTCTTGAGCAGTACTTC

v_gene: TRBV28
abundance: -
j_gene: TRBJ2-7
d_gene: -
CDR3aa: CASSPPGVLRQYF
CDR3nt: TGTGCCAGTTCACCCCCCGGGGTCCTCAGGCAGTACTTC

v_gene: TRBV18
abundance: -
j_gene: TRBJ1-1
d_gene: -
CDR3aa: CASSQQRVNTEAFF
CDR3nt: TGTGCCAGCTCACAACAGAGAGTGAACACTGAAGCTTTCTTT